Sequencing of this T cell receptor (beta chain) was carried out in a study of regulatory T cells in long-lasting Graves disease. In germline, CDR1 is MNHNS, CDR2 SASEGT. The CDR3 runs to 13 residues. V gave up 6 bases and J gave up 7 bases, with 15 bases separating them. Time point meaning: persistent/refractory GD, antithyroid drugs over 5 years with positive TRAb. Preparation of the TCR library used RNA extracted from PBMCs. Construction of the TCR beta libraries employed iRepertoire HTBI primers in conjunction with Arm-PCR of CDR3 regions. TCRdb reprocessed the multiplex PCR reads via MiXCR and lists one record per CDR3 protein. The sample carries over 650,000 distinct CDR3 sequences, 25% to 35% recorded once. This clonotype showed up many times.

The chain links TRBV6-1 to TRBJ1-1; possible D gene TRBD1, 6 bases. The input for sequencing was peripheral blood mononuclear cells (PBMCs), taken when the disease was refractory, from a patient treated with antithyroid drugs. The receptor comes from a female donor with Graves disease. The CDR3: CASSGTNRDEAFF. The CDR3 region has the DNA TGTGCCAGCAGCGGAACTAACAGGGATGAAGCTTTCTTT.